This T cell receptor beta chain was captured in a study of blood T cell repertoires in COVID-19. The overall study: Sources were T cells, B-cell-depleted T cells, or PBMCs; the material itself was cDNA or gDNA.

Clones were read by immunoSEQ multiplex PCR, and TCRdb kept only the in-frame ones, dropping some. The sample consists of over 150,000 clones, 75% to 80% of them appearing once. Trimming pared 4 bases from V and 1 base from J, leaving 10 bases between. Germline V gene data show CDR1 as ENHRY and CDR2 as SYGVKD. The CDR3 covers 14 residues. The rearrangement links TRBV10-3 to TRBJ1-1, with D perhaps matching TRBD1 (6 bases). This TCR came from a man at least 80 years old with acute or convalescent COVID-19. The sample consisted of peripheral blood. The CDR3 DNA sequence: TGTGCCATCAGTGGAACGACAGGGAACACTGAAGCTTTCTTT. Residues: CAISGTTGNTEAFF.